The rows below give T cell receptor beta chains drawn from one sample of a study of siplizumab effects on memory and regulatory T cells. Profiled with immunoSEQ multiplex PCR; TCRdb holds only in-frame clones, not every one. The sample shows roughly 75,000 clones, about 92% of them seen only once. Sequences were obtained from CD8+ T cells sorted from blood. These receptors were taken from a human donor in good health. CDR3s include the opening cysteine and the closing phenylalanine or tryptophan. Each record gives: CDR3 DNA, CDR3 protein, V gene, clone size, D gene, J gene. The D gene is left open where the match is weak. Clone size is shown for a subset of rows, as once, few, many or a class of expanded clone.

DNA: TGTGCCAGCAGTTCCCCCGGGACGGCACCCTACGAGCAGTACTTC
CDR3: CASSSPGTAPYEQYF
V: TRBV11-1
size: -
D: -
J: TRBJ2-7

DNA: TGTGCCAGCAGCGCGGGGGCTCCGGGTTGGAACACTGAAGCTTTCTTT
CDR3: CASSAGAPGWNTEAFF
V: TRBV7-9
size: -
D: -
J: TRBJ1-1

DNA: TGTGCCATGGCAGACAGGGATCAAAACATTCAGTACTTC
CDR3: CAMADRDQNIQYF
V: TRBV10-3
size: -
D: TRBD1
J: TRBJ2-4

DNA: TGTGCCAGCAGCCTCATTGGGCCCTACGAGCAGTACTTC
CDR3: CASSLIGPYEQYF
V: TRBV6-5
size: -
D: -
J: TRBJ2-7

DNA: TGTGCCAGTAGTATTGGCCAGGCCTTCTCTGGAAACACCATATATTTT
CDR3: CASSIGQAFSGNTIYF
V: TRBV19
size: -
D: -
J: TRBJ1-3

DNA: TGTGCCAGCAGTTCCCTCTACGAGCAGTACTTC
CDR3: CASSSLYEQYF
V: TRBV27
size: -
D: -
J: TRBJ2-7

DNA: TGCAGCGTGGATGGGGGTTCTGGGTACGAGCAGTACTTC
CDR3: CSVDGGSGYEQYF
V: TRBV29-1
size: -
D: -
J: TRBJ2-7

DNA: TGTGCCAGCAGCTTAGTCAGCCAAGAGACCCAGTACTTC
CDR3: CASSLVSQETQYF
V: TRBV13
size: once
D: -
J: TRBJ2-5

DNA: TGTGCCAGTACCCAGGGGTGGACTGAAGCTTTCTTT
CDR3: CASTQGWTEAFF
V: TRBV19
size: -
D: -
J: TRBJ1-1

DNA: TGCAGCGTTGAGGGGGGATTCATTCTAGATACGCAGTATTTT
CDR3: CSVEGGFILDTQYF
V: TRBV29-1
size: once
D: -
J: TRBJ2-3

DNA: TGTGCCACCAGCAGTAACACCGGGGGGCGCGGGGAGCAGTACTTC
CDR3: CATSSNTGGRGEQYF
V: TRBV15
size: -
D: -
J: TRBJ2-7

DNA: TGTGCCATCACTGAAGTTGACAGAGACTATGGCTACACCTTC
CDR3: CAITEVDRDYGYTF
V: TRBV10-3
size: -
D: -
J: TRBJ1-2

DNA: TGCGCCAGCAGCGGGGAGATAAACACTGAAGCTTTCTTT
CDR3: CASSGEINTEAFF
V: TRBV5-1
size: -
D: -
J: TRBJ1-1

DNA: TGTGCCAGTAGTGGGGATACGCAGTATTTT
CDR3: CASSGDTQYF
V: TRBV19
size: -
D: -
J: TRBJ2-3

DNA: TGTGCCAGCAGCTCCTCCTACGAGCAGTACTTC
CDR3: CASSSSYEQYF
V: TRBV5-8
size: few
D: -
J: TRBJ2-7